In this sample, the clone carrying this T cell receptor beta chain turned up a few times. Its antigen is unknown. This CDR3 contains 17 residues. In germline, CDR1 is LNHDA, CDR2 SQIVND (reference sequence). Trimming took 1 base from V and 6 from J, leaving 21 bases between them. This record comes from a study of chemoradiotherapy in HPV16-positive cancers. Study as a whole: Two HPV16-positive patients' cells yielded candidate HPV-specific clones and common motifs. The study, taken as a whole, reports: Candidate HPV-specific clones and E7-related TCR motifs grew in tumor during treatment. The functional HPV-specific definition rests on just a couple of HPV16-positive patients. HPV-responsive T-cell expansion during chemoradiotherapy was linked to improved recurrence-free survival in HPV16-positive patients.

The method was immunoSEQ multiplex PCR; TCRdb's version includes in-frame clones alone and lacks a portion of them. The sample yields roughly 34,000 clones, approximately 86% seen once. The chain joins TRBV19 to TRBJ1-1; a possible D gene is TRBD1 (5 bases). Material: blood, obtained from a patient who underwent chemoradiotherapy. The origin of this receptor is a human donor with HPV-associated anogenital cancer. CDR3 residues: CASSIGGTLGGAPEAFF. CDR3 DNA: TGTGCCAGTAGTATAGGGGGCACGCTGGGAGGGGCGCCTGAAGCTTTCTTT.